This TCR beta chain comes out of a study of cytomegalovirus exposure and HLA in healthy donors. Primers for the PCR totalled 60 Vbeta and 13 Jbeta. TCRdb's copy holds only in-frame clones and misses some; the assay was immunoSEQ multiplex PCR. The data hold 150,000 to 200,000 clones, with 70% to 90% observed a single time. Notes on this clone: Other DNA sequences in the same sample also yield this CDR3.

CDR1 and CDR2 from the germline V gene are SGHNT and YYREEE (reference sequence). The CDR3 loop spans 15 amino acids. J gave up 6 bases and V 3 bases, and 2 bases lay outside the gene matches. The sequenced sample consisted of PBMCs. The TCR was taken from a young man in good health and CMV-seropositive. The chain combines TRBV5-4 with TRBJ2-1, with TRBD2 matching 14 bases. The CDR3 sequence is CASSSGLAGGNEQFF. The CDR3 DNA sequence: TGTGCCAGCAGCTCTGGACTAGCGGGGGGCAATGAGCAGTTCTTC.